These 21 T cell receptor beta chains were all obtained from the same sample, sequenced in a study of shared clonotypes between healthy human individuals. Assay: immunoSEQ multiplex PCR; the TCRdb copy retains only in-frame clones and omits some. The sample records 700,000 or so clones, about 78% being singletons. Sequenced input: memory CD4+ T cells sorted from blood. As to subset: CD45RA-negative fraction. Every receptor here comes from a woman aged 25 to 39 in good health.

In regard to this clone: A read error may be the cause here, since a much bigger clone is one base away. The chain joins TRBV7-3 to TRBJ2-3; maybe TRBD2 (6 bases). This CDR3 contains 16 residues. Trimming took 1 base from V and 0 from J, leaving 11 bases between them. Germline loops: CDR1 SGHTA, CDR2 FQGTGA. The CDR3 sequence: CASSLIGGTSTDTQYF. CDR3 nucleotides: TGTGCCAGCAGCTTAATTGGCGGGACTAGCACAGATACGCAGTATTTT.

The V gene is TRBV29-1, the J gene TRBJ2-1; D is possibly TRBD1 or TRBD2 (5 bases each). Germline values: CDR1 SQVTM, CDR2 ANQGSEA. Trimming removed 6 bases at V and 8 bases at J, with 11 bases between. The CDR3 has 11 amino acids. CDR3 sequence: CSVAWGYEQFF. In DNA, the CDR3 is TGCAGCGTGGCCTGGGGGTATGAGCAGTTCTTC.

V is TRBV4-1 and J is TRBJ1-1, with 7 positions matching TRBD1. Trimming removed 5 bases from V and 4 bases from J; junction bases left unmatched: 13. Germline V gene data show CDR1 as MGHRA and CDR2 as YSYEKL. The CDR3 loop spans 16 amino acids. In nucleotides, the CDR3 is TGCGCCAGCAGCTCTCCCGGTGACAGGGTGAGCACTGAAGCTTTCTTT. Amino acid sequence: CASSSPGDRVSTEAFF.

This clone was recorded only once. This chain uses TRBV18 with TRBJ2-7, with unresolved D. Germline CDR1 reads KGHSH; CDR2 reads LQKENI. CDR3 size: 13 residues. V was shortened by 2 bases and J by 3 bases, with 8 bases between the two germline ends. In DNA, the CDR3 is TGTGCCAGCTCACCAATTAAGGGCTACGAGCAGTACTTC. Translating it yields CASSPIKGYEQYF.

This clone was detected many times. The rearrangement joins TRBV6-6 to TRBJ2-7; TRBD2 is a possible D gene (5 bases). The CDR3 is 11 amino acids. Germline CDR1 is MNHNY and CDR2 is SVGAGI (reference sequence). CDR3 amino acids: CATGKSYEQYF. In DNA, the CDR3 is TGTGCAACCGGGAAGAGCTACGAGCAGTACTTC.

The table lists this clone with a few counts. The chain has TRBV28 and TRBJ2-3, with D uncertain. Trimming removed 4 bases at V and 6 bases at J, with 11 bases between. The CDR3 length is 13 residues. Per the germline V gene, CDR1 is MDHEN and CDR2 is SYDVKM. CDR3 sequence: CASSYSRVDTQYF. The CDR3 DNA reads TGTGCCAGCAGTTACTCTCGAGTCGATACGCAGTATTTT.

The chain carries TRBV18 and TRBJ2-7; D is possibly TRBD2 (6 bases). Per germline, CDR1 KGHSH and CDR2 LQKENI. V was pared by 3 bases and J by 1 base, with 13 bases between. The CDR3 sequence is 15 residues long. DNA of the CDR3: TGTGCCAGCTCACCGGGTAGCGGACAATCCTACGAGCAGTACTTC. This gives the protein CASSPGSGQSYEQYF.

The J gene is TRBJ2-5, the V gene TRBV7-3; TRBD1 agrees at 9 bases. CDR1 is SGHTA and CDR2 is FQGTGA in the germline V gene. Trimming cost V 5 bases and J 5 bases; bases outside gene matches: 9. The CDR3 has 15 residues. The CDR3 loop is CASSMGQGIWETQYF. The CDR3 DNA follows: TGTGCCAGCAGCATGGGACAGGGTATTTGGGAGACCCAGTACTTC. Full variable domain (rest looked up from reference TRBV7-3 and TRBJ2-5): GAGVSQTPSNKVTEKGKYVELRCDPISGHTALYWYRQSLGQGPEFLIYFQGTGAADDSGLPNDRFFAVRPEGSVSTLKIQRTERGDSAVYLCASSMGQGIWETQYFGPGTRLLVL.

The chain recombines TRBV21-1 with TRBJ2-7. TRBV21-1 represents a pseudogene. The CDR3 has 15 amino acids. The CDR3 sequence is CASSKDVGRSYEQYF. CDR3 coding DNA: TGTGCCAGCAGCAAAGACGTCGGCAGGAGCTACGAGCAGTACTTC.

As concerns this clone: Other DNA variants within this sample encode the same CDR3. This chain links TRBV5-1 with TRBJ2-1; D assignment may be TRBD1 or TRBD2 (6 bases each). This CDR3 is built from 14 residues. The V end was cut by 2 bases, the J end by 8 bases, with 14 bases between. Germline values: CDR1 SGHRS, CDR2 YFSETQ. The CDR3 nucleotides read TGCGCCAGCAGCTTAGGGACCGGGGGCGATGAGCAGTTCTTC. Amino acids: CASSLGTGGDEQFF. Supplemented by reference TRBV5-1 and TRBJ2-1, the full variable domain reads KAGVTQTPRYLIKTRGQQVTLSCSPISGHRSVSWYQQTPGQGLQFLFEYFSETQRNKGNFPGRFSGRQFSNSRSEMNVSTLELGDSALYLCASSLGTGGDEQFFGPGTRLTVL.

The V gene is TRBV18, the J gene TRBJ2-3; D unresolved. V was shortened by 0 bases and J by 4 bases, with 5 bases between the two germline ends. Germline V gene data show CDR1 as KGHSH and CDR2 as LQKENI. This CDR3 region has 13 residues. The CDR3 DNA follows: TGTGCCAGCTCACCACCTGGTGCAGATACGCAGTATTTT. Amino acids: CASSPPGADTQYF.

The table lists this clone with a few counts. CDR3: CASSQEGSDTGVTDTQYF. The CDR3 nucleotides read TGTGCCAGCAGCCAAGAGGGCTCGGACACCGGGGTTACAGATACGCAGTATTTT. This rearrangement joins TRBV4-2 to TRBJ2-3, with D perhaps being TRBD1 or TRBD2 (5 bases each). V was clipped by 0 bases and J by 3 bases, with 19 bases between them. CDR3 length equals 18 residues. Per the germline V gene, CDR1 is LGHNA and CDR2 is YNFKEQ.

Concerning this clone itself: One base away lies a much larger clone, so this may be a sequencing read error. The sample holds other DNA sequences that translate to the same CDR3. V usage is TRBV19 and J usage is TRBJ1-2, with TRBD1 matching over 8 bases. The CDR3 runs 15 residues. From germline, CDR1 is LNHDA and CDR2 SQIVND (reference sequence). The CDR3 DNA is TGTGCTAGTAGTACGACAGGGGCCAGGAACTATGGCTACACCTTC. It codes for CASSTTGARNYGYTF.

The chain combines TRBV2 with TRBJ2-2, with 7 bases lining up with TRBD1. This CDR3 is built from 13 residues. The germline V gene encodes CDR1 SNHLY and CDR2 FYNNEI. Germline trimming cut 11 bases from V and 3 bases from J; bases unmatched to any gene: 6. The DNA for the CDR3 is TGTGCCGGCCACGACAGGGACACCGGGGAGCTGTTTTTT. It codes for CAGHDRDTGELFF.

The V and J genes are TRBV7-2 and TRBJ2-7; D is uncertain. Germline V gene sequence: CDR1 SGHTA, CDR2 FQGNSA. Trimming cost V 7 bases and J 0 bases, with 13 bases left between them. This CDR3 is 14 amino acids long. CDR3 protein: CASKERLLSYEQYF. Written as DNA, the CDR3 is TGTGCCAGCAAGGAGCGACTCCTCTCCTACGAGCAGTACTTC.

The V gene is TRBV20-1, the J gene TRBJ2-1; D possibly uses TRBD1 or TRBD2 (5 bases each). CDR1 and CDR2 (germline): DFQATT, SNEGSKA (reference sequence). The CDR3 loop spans 11 amino acids. V lost 5 bases and J 12 bases, leaving 14 bases between the germline ends. Here the CDR3 reads CSAGNRDRQFF. As DNA, the CDR3 is TGCAGTGCTGGGAACCGGGACCGGCAGTTCTTC.

The chain recombines TRBV6-5 with TRBJ2-5; possible D gene TRBD2, 6 bases. This CDR3 is built from 13 residues. V shed 8 bases and J shed 2 bases, with 12 bases lying between them. CDR1 and CDR2 from the germline V gene are MNHEY and SVGAGI. This CDR3 is CASGGDLQETQYF. CDR3 in DNA: TGTGCCAGCGGAGGGGACTTACAAGAGACCCAGTACTTC.

At least ten counts were recorded for this clone. The V gene is TRBV28, the J gene TRBJ2-1; 7 bases fit TRBD2. The CDR3 is made up of 15 amino acids. Germline CDR1 is MDHEN and CDR2 is SYDVKM. Trimming cost V 3 bases and J 6 bases; bases outside gene matches: 8. DNA of the CDR3: TGTGCCAGCAGTTTTGAACTAGCGTCTCTCAATGAGCAGTTCTTC. Translating it yields CASSFELASLNEQFF.

At least ten counts were recorded for this clone. This chain connects TRBV9 to TRBJ2-2; a weak D match, TRBD2 (6 bases). Germline V gives CDR1 SGDLS, CDR2 YYNGEE. The CDR3 contains 13 residues. The germline V and J ends were trimmed by 3 bases and 6 bases, with 9 bases remaining between them. The CDR3 nucleotides are TGTGCCAGCAGCGCTAGCGTCCCCGGGGAGCTGTTTTTT. Translation gives CASSASVPGELFF. The variable domain in full, with the rest retrieved from reference TRBV9 and TRBJ2-2, is DSGVTQTPKHLITATGQRVTLRCSPRSGDLSVYWYQQSLDQGLQFLIQYYNGEERAKGNILERFSAQQFPDLHSELNLSSLELGDSALYFCASSASVPGELFFGEGSRLTVL.

The chain employs TRBV11-2 and TRBJ1-5; D uncertain. CDR3 length: 17 amino acids. Germline V gene sequence: CDR1 SGHAT, CDR2 FQNNGV. Trimming left V 5 bases short and J 4 bases short, with 21 bases between. The CDR3 here is CASSPYASRARNQPQHF. The CDR3 DNA is TGTGCCAGCAGCCCATACGCCAGCCGGGCCAGAAATCAGCCCCAGCATTTT.

The V and J genes are TRBV28 and TRBJ1-1; possibly TRBD1 for D (6 bases). The germline V gene encodes CDR1 MDHEN and CDR2 SYDVKM. The CDR3 is made up of 15 amino acids. V lost 7 bases to trimming and J lost 1 base, with 16 bases between them. The CDR3 protein is CASNGPGQSNTEAFF. CDR3 DNA sequence: TGTGCCAGCAACGGCCCTGGACAGTCGAACACTGAAGCTTTCTTT.